These 15 T cell receptor beta chains originate from one sample sequenced in a study of CD8 T cells in Susac syndrome. Random hexamers primed reverse transcription of about 0.45 to 1 ug RNA. TCRdb itself ran the immunoSEQ multiplex PCR reads through MiXCR, one entry per CDR3 protein. This sample yields approximately 150,000 distinct CDR3 sequences, of which less than 95% are seen a single time; over 0.07% belongs to the top ten. The material sequenced was CD4+ T cells from PBMCs. The receptors originated from a human donor in good health.

The chain recombines TRBV20-1 with TRBJ2-7; D is ambiguous. CDR1 is DFQATT, CDR2 SNEGSKA, per germline (reference sequence). V dropped 6 bases and J dropped 3 bases, with 15 bases sitting between them. CDR3 length: 13 residues. The DNA for the CDR3 is TGCAGTGCAAGAACCCCCCCCTTCTACGAGCAGTACTTC. It codes for CSARTPPFYEQYF.

CDR3 bases: TGTGCCTGGAGAGAAGGCTCCGCGGCAGATACGCAGTATTTT. Its protein is CAWREGSAADTQYF. The rearrangement links TRBV30 to TRBJ2-3, with no clear D. The CDR3 has 14 amino acids. Deletions cut 3 bases from V and 4 bases from J, with 14 bases between. The germline V gene encodes CDR1 GTSNPN and CDR2 SVGIG (reference sequence).

The V call is TRBV11-3, the J call TRBJ2-1; possibly TRBD1 for D (6 bases). With 1 base removed from V and 0 bases from J, the gap between germline ends came to 10 bases. This CDR3 spans 16 amino acids. The V gene's germline CDR1 is SGHNT and CDR2 YENEEA. The CDR3 nucleotides are TGTGCCAGCAGCTTAGTGACAGGCGGCTCCTACAATGAGCAGTTCTTC. Translating it yields CASSLVTGGSYNEQFF.

The chain has TRBV3-1 and TRBJ2-7; 11 bases match TRBD2. J gave up 4 bases and V 4 bases, and 9 bases lay outside the gene matches. Looked up from germline, CDR1 is LGHDT and CDR2 is YNNKEL (reference sequence). There are 16 residues in the CDR3. The CDR3 nucleotides read TGTGCCAGCAGCCCCTTCGGGGCTAGCGGGAGGTACGAGCAGTACTTC. Encoded protein: CASSPFGASGRYEQYF.

The gene calls are TRBV5-4 and TRBJ2-2; D is ambiguous. CDR3 size: 14 residues. V was trimmed by 2 bases and J by 10 bases, leaving 15 bases between them. Germline V gene lookup returns CDR1 SGHNT and CDR2 YYREEE (reference sequence). CDR3 amino acids: CASSLGSKKEELFF. CDR3 coding DNA: TGTGCCAGCAGCTTAGGGTCCAAAAAGGAGGAGCTGTTTTTT.

The V call is TRBV30, the J call TRBJ1-1; D is ambiguous. The CDR3 loop spans 13 amino acids. The germline V gene encodes CDR1 GTSNPN and CDR2 SVGIG (reference sequence). With 3 bases removed from V and 1 base from J, the gap between germline ends came to 9 bases. CDR3 in amino acids: CAWSWGRNTEAFF. In DNA form, the CDR3 reads TGTGCCTGGAGCTGGGGTAGGAACACTGAAGCTTTCTTT.

In regard to this clonotype: The junction departs from the called germline gene at one end, perhaps through a read error. This chain uses TRBV7-7 with TRBJ2-5, with D uncertain. Per the germline V gene, CDR1 is SSHAT and CDR2 is FNYEAQ (reference sequence). CDR3 size: 14 residues. CDR3 loop: CASSLGLDAETQYF. CDR3 coding DNA: TGTGCTAGCAGCTTAGGGCTAGATGCTGAGACCCAGTACTTC.

The rearrangement joins TRBV5-1 to TRBJ2-7; D may be TRBD2 (5 bases). Trimming took off 7 bases at V and 3 bases at J, with 17 bases between the two ends. The CDR3 length is 14 residues. Germline V gives CDR1 SGHRS, CDR2 YFSETQ. Written as DNA, the CDR3 is TGCGCCAGCGCCGAGGGTCCGACAAACTACGAGCAGTACTTC. The encoded protein is CASAEGPTNYEQYF.

The rearrangement joins TRBV6-5 to TRBJ2-7, with TRBD2 matching 7 bases. CDR1 MNHEY and CDR2 SVGAGI come from the germline V gene. CDR3 length: 20 amino acids. The V segment lost 2 bases and the J segment 9 bases; nucleotides outside the gene matches: 28. DNA for the CDR3: TGTGCCAGCAGTTACGCGGTCGGGGGATCAGTAAACGGCGGGGGAGAGGGGCAGTACTTC. Its translation: CASSYAVGGSVNGGGEGQYF.

The rearrangement links TRBV12-3 or TRBV12-4 to TRBJ1-5; 9 positions agree with TRBD1. This CDR3 is 16 amino acids long. V gave up 4 bases and J gave up 2 bases; unmatched junction bases: 6. The CDR3 DNA follows: TGTGCCAGCAGTTCACAGGGGGCTCTCGGCAATCAGCCCCAGCATTTT. This sequence encodes CASSSQGALGNQPQHF.

The V and J genes are TRBV10-3 and TRBJ1-2; maybe TRBD1 (5 bases). The CDR3 has 14 amino acids. V dropped 5 bases and J dropped 3 bases, with 13 bases sitting between them. Looked up from germline, CDR1 is ENHRY and CDR2 is SYGVKD. This chain's CDR3 is CAISSQGDHYGYTF. CDR3 sequence (DNA): TGTGCCATCAGTAGCCAGGGTGATCACTATGGCTACACCTTC.

For this clonotype: The germline gene is not matched at one end of the junction; a read error may be the cause. V usage is TRBV7-7 and J usage is TRBJ1-1; D is perhaps TRBD1 (5 bases). Looked up from germline, CDR1 is SSHAT and CDR2 is FNYEAQ (reference sequence). The CDR3 length is 13 residues. In DNA, the CDR3 is TGTGCTAGCAGCTTAGCCCTAGACAGTGAGGCTTTCTTT. Amino acid sequence: CASSLALDSEAFF. The full variable domain, its missing parts supplied by reference TRBV7-7 and TRBJ1-1, is GAGVSQSPRYKVTKRGQDVTLRCDPISSHATLYWYQQALGQGPEFLTYFNYEAQPDKSGLPSDRFSAERPEGSISTLTIQRTEQRDSAMYRCASSLALDSEAFFGQGTRLTVV.

This chain's CDR3 is CASKGGYSGETQYF. The DNA of the CDR3 is TGCGCCAGCAAAGGGGGCTACTCAGGCGAGACCCAGTACTTC. The rearrangement uses TRBV5-1 and TRBJ2-5, with 7 bases lining up with TRBD1. V shed 6 bases and J 5 bases; nucleotides not matched to a gene: 10. Germline loops: CDR1 SGHRS, CDR2 YFSETQ. The length of the CDR3 is 14 residues.

The chain is built from TRBV18 and TRBJ1-1; D perhaps matches TRBD1 (6 bases). Deletions cut 3 bases from V and 0 bases from J, with 14 bases between. Germline CDR1 reads KGHSH; CDR2 reads LQKENI. This CDR3 has 16 residues. Here the CDR3 DNA reads TGTGCCAGCTCACCTACAGGGTTGGGAATGAACACTGAAGCTTTCTTT. Protein: CASSPTGLGMNTEAFF.

V is TRBV10-2 and J is TRBJ1-1; D gene unclear. The CDR3 totals 16 residues. The germline V gene has CDR1 WSHSY and CDR2 SAAADI. The V and J ends lost 10 bases and 0 bases respectively, with 21 bases between them. CDR3: CATRDLQGLMNTEAFF. As DNA, the CDR3 is TGCGCCACCCGGGATTTACAAGGGCTAATGAACACTGAAGCTTTCTTT.